A selection of T cell receptor beta chains follows, all from one sample in a study of metastatic and nonmetastatic thyroid tumors. TCRdb re-called clones via MiXCR from the PCR reads. The sample lists 45,000 to 65,000 clones, 20% to 25% seen once, with about 4.1% in the top ten. Sequencing was done on a sample of blood. The source is a female donor with papillary thyroid cancer or a benign thyroid nodule (not recorded which). Some clones in this sample may be carry-over from other donors' samples. CDR3s include the opening cysteine and the closing phenylalanine or tryptophan. D genes are given only for firm matches. Expanded clones are given a class, and other clones once, few, many or no size at all.

clone_size j_call v_call d_call cdr3_aa cdr3_nt
many TRBJ2-1 TRBV10-3 TRBD2 CAISESKGGRQYNEQFF TGTGCCATCAGTGAGTCGAAGGGCGGGAGGCAGTACAATGAGCAGTTCTTC
once TRBJ2-7 TRBV20-1 TRBD2 CSARPQKGTSATYEQYF TGCAGTGCTAGACCTCAAAAGGGGACTAGCGCAACCTACGAGCAGTACTTC
many TRBJ1-5 TRBV15 TRBD1 CATSGNRDRGIGNQPQHF TGTGCCACCAGCGGGAACCGGGACAGGGGTATAGGCAATCAGCCCCAGCATTTT
NA TRBJ1-1 TRBV20-1 TRBD1 CSAPTQDRNTEALF TGCAGTGCTCCTACCCAGGACAGGAACACTGAAGCTTTATTT
many TRBJ1-1 TRBV6-1 NA CASSAPEGGLNEAFF TGTGCCAGCAGTGCCCCCGAGGGGGGGCTGAATGAAGCTTTCTTT
many TRBJ2-1 TRBV5-5 NA CASSALSGYNEQFF TGTGCCAGCAGTGCGTTGTCAGGATACAATGAGCAGTTCTTC
NA TRBJ1-2 TRBV24-1 NA CATSDRGAVYGYTF TGTGCCACCAGTGACCGAGGTGCCGTCTATGGCTACACCTTC
NA TRBJ2-3 TRBV5-1 NA CPSSLAHPGGYTQYF TGCCCCAGCAGCTTGGCCCACCCAGGAGGCTATACGCAGTATTTT
many TRBJ1-1 TRBV3-1 NA CATLATDGGTEAFF TGTGCCACCCTAGCCACGGACGGTGGCACTGAAGCTTTCTTT
NA TRBJ2-3 TRBV7-8 NA CASSSYATRMTDTQYF TGTGCCAGCAGCTCCTACGCGACCCGGATGACAGATACGCAGTATTTT
many TRBJ1-1 TRBV9 NA CASSDGGVAEAFF TGTGCCAGCAGCGATGGCGGAGTCGCTGAAGCTTTCTTT
many TRBJ1-2 TRBV2 TRBD1 CASNLDRGGHGYTF TGTGCCAGCAACCTGGACAGGGGGGGCCATGGCTACACCTTC
many TRBJ2-5 TRBV6-1 NA CAIKAQGETQYF TGTGCCATAAAGGCCCAGGGGGAGACCCAGTACTTC
NA TRBJ2-7 TRBV7-8 NA CAIAFGHGAYEQYF TGTGCCATCGCCTTCGGACATGGGGCTTACGAGCAGTACTTC
NA TRBJ2-7 TRBV6-4 NA CASSDRRSYEQYF TGTGCCAGCAGTGATAGGCGGTCCTACGAACAGTACTTC
many TRBJ2-7 TRBV5-4 NA CASSLSSVSYEQYF TGTGCCAGCAGCTTGTCGAGCGTCTCCTACGAGCAGTACTTC
NA TRBJ1-5 TRBV28 NA CASSLEHGVYSNQPQHF TGTGCCAGCAGTTTAGAACACGGGGTTTATAGCAATCAGCCCCAGCATTTT
many TRBJ2-7 TRBV5-1 TRBD1 CASSDGQGWYEQYF TGCGCCAGCAGCGATGGACAGGGGTGGTACGAGCAGTACTTC
many TRBJ1-1 TRBV11-2 NA CASSPGRKNTEAFF TGTGCCAGCAGCCCCGGACGGAAGAACACTGAAGCTTTCTTT
NA TRBJ2-7 TRBV11-2 NA CASSLDPGRASEQYF TGTGCCAGCAGCTTAGATCCGGGTAGGGCGAGCGAGCAGTACTTC
many TRBJ2-7 TRBV10-3 TRBD2 CAISESRLAGGPTYEQYF TGTGCCATCAGTGAGTCAAGGCTAGCGGGAGGACCTACGTACGAGCAGTACTTC
many TRBJ1-2 TRBV9 NA CASSVPTHSDKNYGYTF TGTGCCAGCAGCGTTCCCACCCACAGTGACAAGAACTATGGCTACACCTTC
many TRBJ1-2 TRBV11-2 NA CASSLMGGGIRGGYTF TGTGCCAGCAGCCTCATGGGGGGGGGGATCAGAGGTGGCTACACCTTC
NA TRBJ1-5 TRBV19 NA CASTLNREDNQPEHF TGTGCCAGTACTCTTAACAGGGAGGACAATCAGCCCGAGCATTTT
few TRBJ1-6 TRBV7-2 TRBD1 CASSRGQHNSPLHF TGTGCCAGCAGCAGGGGACAGCATAATTCACCCCTCCACTTT
few TRBJ2-5 TRBV25-1 NA CASSSGYRGGGTQYF TGTGCCAGCAGTTCGGGGTACAGGGGGGGTGGGACCCAGTACTTC
many TRBJ1-1 TRBV20-1 NA CRGSGNTEAFF TGCAGGGGATCGGGAAACACTGAAGCTTTCTTT
many TRBJ1-5 TRBV27 TRBD1 CASSYRGSNQPQHF TGTGCCAGCAGTTACAGGGGTAGCAATCAGCCCCAGCATTTT
NA TRBJ2-3 TRBV5-4 NA CASSSMGRNTQYF TGTGCCAGCAGCTCCATGGGGAGGAATACGCAGTATTTT
NA TRBJ1-1 TRBV7-6 TRBD1 CASSFGDRFNTEAFF TGTGCCAGCAGCTTTGGGGACAGGTTCAACACTGAAGCTTTCTTT
many TRBJ2-7 TRBV29-1 TRBD1 CSVGGQGYEQYF TGCAGCGTTGGGGGACAGGGCTACGAGCAGTACTTC
many TRBJ2-7 TRBV7-8 TRBD2 CASSSGLAGYEQYF TGTGCCAGCAGCTCCGGACTAGCCGGCTACGAGCAGTACTTC
many TRBJ2-5 TRBV6-1 NA CASSYTGRETQYF TGTGCCAGCAGTTATACAGGTAGAGAGACCCAGTACTTC
many TRBJ1-5 TRBV19 NA CATSPSRRDQPQHF TGTGCCACCTCGCCGAGCAGGCGCGATCAGCCCCAGCATTTT
many TRBJ2-7 TRBV5-1 TRBD1 CASSYQGAGEQYF TGCGCCAGCAGCTACCAGGGGGCGGGAGAGCAGTACTTC
many TRBJ2-1 TRBV3-1 NA CASSSSAGARYNEQFF TGTGCCAGCAGTTCATCGGCGGGGGCCCGTTACAATGAGCAGTTCTTC